The 6 T cell receptor beta chains reported below all come from one sample, sequenced in a study of control samples from healthy donors and cancer patients. Repertoires were generated with immunoSEQ multiplex PCR, while TCRdb's copy carries only in-frame clones and drops some. The sample yields 76,000 or so clones, roughly 90% seen once. The sequencing sample was made of PBMCs. These receptors came from a woman between 45 and 60 years old with colorectal cancer.

The gene calls are TRBV6-1 and TRBJ1-5; D not resolved. Germline CDR1 MNHNS, CDR2 SASEGT. Trimming took off 2 bases at V and 4 bases at J, with 9 bases between the two ends. The CDR3 consists of 14 residues. CDR3 coding DNA: TGTGCCAGCAGTGAATCGGCCCCTAATCAGCCCCAGCATTTT. Translating gives CASSESAPNQPQHF.

This chain joins TRBV7-9 and TRBJ1-1; D remains unclear. V dropped 4 bases and J dropped 1 base, with 10 bases sitting between them. This CDR3 region has 14 residues. CDR1 and CDR2 from the germline V gene are SEHNR and FQNEAQ (reference sequence). This CDR3 is CASSSDPPNTEAFF. The CDR3 bases are TGTGCCAGCAGCTCCGATCCACCGAACACTGAAGCTTTCTTT.

J is TRBJ2-7 and V is TRBV6-1; D possibly corresponds to TRBD1 (6 bases). Per the germline V gene, CDR1 is MNHNS and CDR2 is SASEGT. Between the trimmed V and J ends, which lost 1 base and 5 bases, there was a span of 12 bases. The CDR3 length is 14 residues. DNA for the CDR3: TGTGCCAGCAGTGAAGGACAGGCCTCGGACGAGCAGTACGTC. The encoded protein is CASSEGQASDEQYV.

J is TRBJ1-2 and V is TRBV28; D perhaps matches TRBD1 (6 bases). Trimming took off 5 bases at V and 2 bases at J, with 15 bases between the two ends. The CDR3 contains 15 residues. The V gene's germline CDR1 is MDHEN and CDR2 SYDVKM. The CDR3 nucleotides read TGTGCCAGCAGTATTTCTTCGGGACACAACTATGGCTACACCTTC. It is translated as CASSISSGHNYGYTF.

This chain uses TRBV6-5 with TRBJ1-3, with D uncertain. This CDR3 is built from 15 residues. CDR1 and CDR2 from the germline V gene are MNHEY and SVGAGI. Trimming removed 0 bases at V and 3 bases at J, with 9 bases between. Here the CDR3 DNA reads TGTGCCAGCAGTTACTCGGTTGTTATTGGAAACACCATATATTTT. Amino acids: CASSYSVVIGNTIYF.

This chain links TRBV7-2 with TRBJ2-7; 9 nucleotides align to TRBD1. From germline, CDR1 is SGHTA and CDR2 FQGNSA. The CDR3 covers 13 residues. V trimming: 4 bases; J trimming: 6 bases; junction bases outside the gene matches: 4. The CDR3 bases are TGTGCCAGCAGCTATCGACAGGGGGGCGAGCAGTACGTC. This encodes CASSYRQGGEQYV.